Below, 11 T cell receptor beta chains from the same sample are listed, as sequenced in a study of vaccination effects on CD4 cells after COVID-19. TCRdb's table, derived via immunoSEQ multiplex PCR, lists solely in-frame clones and lacks some. The sample has tens of thousands of clones; roughly 79% are singletons. Viral peptide pool expansion of antigen-specific CD4+ T cells preceded sequencing in the ViraFEST assay. CD4+ T cells were isolated after 10 days of culture. According to the study, vaccine recipients showed no prior SARS-CoV-2 infection and negative nucleocapsid antibodies. These receptors' antigens are unknown. The sequencing here drew on CD4+ T cells from PBMCs cultured with SARS-CoV-2 spike peptides, taken before COVID-19 vaccination. The receptors come from a human donor who received a COVID-19 vaccine.

This chain uses TRBV7-3 with TRBJ1-2, with a possible D match to TRBD1 (5 bases). The CDR3 totals 13 residues. The V gene's germline CDR1 is SGHTA and CDR2 FQGTGA. V was shortened by 1 base and J by 8 bases, with 11 bases between the two germline ends. CDR3 sequence (DNA): TGTGCCAGCAGCTTAAGGGGGGAGGAGGGCTACACCTTC. Translated, it gives CASSLRGEEGYTF.

This clone was seen a single time. The chain combines TRBV5-1 with TRBJ1-1; possibly TRBD1 for D (6 bases). CDR1 and CDR2 (germline): SGHRS, YFSETQ. This CDR3 is built from 15 residues. Trimming pared 0 bases from V and 1 base from J, leaving 10 bases between. In DNA, the CDR3 is TGCGCCAGCAGCTTGGACCTACAGGGGAACACTGAAGCTTTCTTT. Translating gives CASSLDLQGNTEAFF.

The chain couples TRBV7-8 to TRBJ2-7; no clear D gene. This CDR3 contains 12 residues. V was clipped by 5 bases and J by 2 bases, with 7 bases between them. The V gene's germline CDR1 is SGHVS and CDR2 FQNEAQ. Here the CDR3 reads CASSPTPYEQYV. The CDR3, as DNA: TGTGCCAGCAGCCCTACCCCCTACGAGCAGTACGTC.

This chain links TRBV7-3 with TRBJ2-1, with D unresolved. The V gene lost 5 bases and the J gene lost 4 bases, with 9 bases spanning the gap. The CDR3 has 13 amino acids. Germline CDR1 SGHTA, CDR2 FQGTGA. As DNA, the CDR3 is TGTGCCAGCAGCCCCAATATATACAATGAGCAGTTCTTC. As protein: CASSPNIYNEQFF.

This chain uses TRBV6-1 with TRBJ1-6; D perhaps matches TRBD1 (5 bases). This CDR3 has 15 amino acids. Germline V gene data show CDR1 as MNHNS and CDR2 as SASEGT. V lost 2 bases to trimming and J lost 11 bases, with 16 bases between them. The CDR3 is CASSERDPSYPPLHF. The CDR3 bases are TGTGCCAGCAGTGAACGGGACCCCTCTTATCCACCCCTCCACTTT.

This sequence joins TRBV4-1 and TRBJ2-3; D is possibly TRBD1 or TRBD2 (5 bases each). The CDR3 length is 15 residues. Trimming pared 3 bases from V and 4 bases from J, leaving 14 bases between. In germline, CDR1 is MGHRA, CDR2 YSYEKL. The CDR3 region is CASSQRGWDADTQYF. The DNA of the CDR3 is TGCGCCAGCAGCCAGAGAGGTTGGGACGCAGATACGCAGTATTTT.

The chain carries TRBV5-1 and TRBJ1-2; D is unclear. The CDR3 covers 14 residues. The V and J ends lost 5 bases and 3 bases respectively, with 14 bases between them. Germline V lookup: CDR1 SGHRS, CDR2 YFSETQ. The CDR3 DNA reads as TGCGCCAGCAGTCTGACCGAAGTTGACTATGGCTACACCTTC. Its protein product is CASSLTEVDYGYTF.

This chain joins TRBV9 and TRBJ1-3; a weak D match, TRBD1 (5 bases). Trimming pared 2 bases from V and 0 bases from J, leaving 6 bases between. CDR1 is SGDLS and CDR2 is YYNGEE in the germline V gene. There are 14 residues in the CDR3. Written as DNA, the CDR3 is TGTGCCAGCAGCGTCGGGACCTCTGGAAACACCATATATTTT. Residues: CASSVGTSGNTIYF.

V usage is TRBV2 and J usage is TRBJ1-1, with unresolved D. This CDR3 is built from 11 residues. Trimming left V 6 bases short and J 2 bases short, with 4 bases between. The germline gives CDR1 SNHLY, CDR2 FYNNEI. The CDR3 region has the DNA TGTGCCAGCAGGGAAAACACTGAAGCTTTCTTT. Protein sequence: CASRENTEAFF.

The chain combines TRBV9 with TRBJ2-3; D unresolved. Per germline, CDR1 SGDLS and CDR2 YYNGEE. V lost 0 bases, J lost 2 bases, and 10 bases lay in between. This CDR3 is 15 amino acids long. Here the CDR3 DNA reads TGTGCCAGCAGCGTAGAGATTCATAACACAGATACGCAGTATTTT. It yields the protein CASSVEIHNTDTQYF.

This chain joins TRBV4-1 and TRBJ2-2; D is ambiguous. The CDR3 totals 14 residues. V was clipped by 3 bases and J by 8 bases, with 13 bases between them. Germline CDR1 reads MGHRA; CDR2 reads YSYEKL. CDR3 nucleotide sequence: TGCGCCAGCAGCCAGGGATCTAGGTGGGGGGAGCTGTTTTTT. Amino acid sequence: CASSQGSRWGELFF.